This T cell receptor beta chain was identified in a study of cytomegalovirus exposure and HLA in healthy donors. About this clone itself: Antigen: not known.

Study observations and caveats: The authors reported that TCR beta sequences could predict HLA-A and HLA-B alleles. These predictions were accurate for most subjects in the first cohort. Later findings reportedly placed an Asian-associated ancestry cluster below the 666-donor mean for N-insertions. Most TCR sequences were seen very rarely across donors, but some public TCRs occurred in many.

PCR was performed using 60 Vbeta and 13 Jbeta primers. Assay used: immunoSEQ multiplex PCR; TCRdb lists only in-frame clones, some missing. The sample yields under 200,000 clones, 82% seen once. The clonotype comes from a girl aged 5-17 years in good health and CMV-seropositive. The sample consisted of PBMCs.

This CDR3 is CAWHDTGSKYQPQHF. The CDR3 region has the DNA TGTGCCTGGCACGACACAGGGTCGAAATACCAGCCCCAGCATTTT. V usage is TRBV30 and J usage is TRBJ1-5; D is possibly TRBD1 (6 bases). The CDR3 length is 15 residues. V lost 5 bases to trimming and J lost 7 bases, with 21 bases between them. Germline CDR1 is GTSNPN and CDR2 is SVGIG (reference sequence).